This TCR beta chain was identified during a study of T cell changes during pregnancy in multiple sclerosis. Clones were read by immunoSEQ multiplex PCR, and TCRdb kept only the in-frame ones, dropping some. The table has over 35,000 clones, over 90% seen once. V trimming: 0 bases; J trimming: 4 bases; junction bases outside the gene matches: 5. Germline V gene sequence: CDR1 LNHDA, CDR2 SQIVND (reference sequence). The CDR3 contains 15 residues. This chain links TRBV19 with TRBJ1-2; 7 positions match TRBD1. The TCR comes from a female donor with multiple sclerosis, enrolled in a pregnancy study. The input for sequencing was CD4+ T cells from peripheral blood mononuclear cells, taken in the second trimester of pregnancy. The CDR3 is CASSIEGTAVYGYTF. CDR3 sequence (DNA): TGTGCCAGTAGTATAGAGGGGACAGCTGTCTATGGCTACACCTTC.